The sequence of this T cell receptor (beta chain) was determined in a study of OX40 agonist ivuxolimab in advanced cancers. About the research overall: Of mixed ages from roughly 23 to 80 and averaging 60 years, the group was around 78% male. Eligibility rules accepted prior anti-PD-1, anti-PD-L1 or anti-CTLA-4 therapy, and roughly 42% had some. Partial responses, seen in three patients, involved one hepatocellular carcinoma and two cutaneous melanomas. Study conclusions and caveats: The average count of expanded clones was higher among CD8+ T cells than among CD4+.

The CDR3 has 15 residues. V shed 5 bases, J shed 2 bases, and the junction held 3 bases outside the gene matches. Germline lookup yields CDR1 LNHDA and CDR2 SQIVND (reference sequence). Sequencing used immunoSEQ multiplex PCR; TCRdb keeps in-frame clones, though not all of them. Of over 15,000 clones listed, about 81% are singletons. Comments on this clone: The antigen is undetermined. Additional DNA sequences in this sample encode the identical CDR3.

The chain couples TRBV19 to TRBJ1-2, with 12 positions matching TRBD1. The TCR comes from an adult with an advanced solid tumor such as melanoma, head and neck, liver or kidney cancer. This specimen consisted of CD4+ or CD8+ T cells sorted from blood, obtained in a trial of the OX40 agonist ivuxolimab. CDR3 protein: CASSPGTGGNYGYTF. CDR3 coding DNA: TGTGCCAGTAGTCCCGGGACAGGGGGCAACTATGGCTACACCTTC.